This entry lists 18 T cell receptor beta chains sequenced from one sample in a study of shared clonotypes between healthy human individuals. The method was immunoSEQ multiplex PCR; TCRdb's version includes in-frame clones alone and lacks a portion of them. This table holds millions of clones, 90% to 95% found once. Sequencing was carried out using naive CD4+ T cells sorted from blood. This sample's subset: CD45RA+ positively selected. All receptors come from a man aged 18-30 years in good health.

This chain joins TRBV19 and TRBJ1-1; the match to TRBD1 covers 10 bases. The V segment lost 7 bases and the J segment 6 bases; nucleotides outside the gene matches: 11. The CDR3 length is 15 residues. Germline values: CDR1 LNHDA, CDR2 SQIVND (reference sequence). The CDR3 sequence is CASTRTGGSSPEAFF. Here the CDR3 DNA reads TGTGCCAGTACCAGGACAGGGGGAAGCTCCCCTGAAGCTTTCTTT.

Concerning this clone itself: Other nucleotide sequences in the sample specify the same CDR3. V usage is TRBV28 and J usage is TRBJ1-2; D possibly corresponds to TRBD1 (5 bases). V lost 6 bases and J 2 bases, leaving 13 bases between the germline ends. The CDR3 length is 14 residues. Germline CDR1 is MDHEN and CDR2 is SYDVKM. The CDR3 spells CASSPQGPNYGYTF. CDR3 DNA sequence: TGTGCCAGCAGCCCCCAGGGCCCAAACTATGGCTACACCTTC.

The rearrangement joins TRBV7-9 to TRBJ2-7, with a possible D match to TRBD2 (5 bases). The CDR3 loop spans 16 amino acids. V lost 4 bases and J lost 7, with 23 bases in between. Per the germline V gene, CDR1 is SEHNR and CDR2 is FQNEAQ (reference sequence). As DNA, the CDR3 is TGTGCCAGCAGCTCCGCCTACATAAAGACGGGAACGGAGCAGTACTTC. This codes for CASSSAYIKTGTEQYF.

The chain recombines TRBV5-8 with TRBJ2-3, with 7 bases matching TRBD1. The ends lost 4 bases at V and 3 bases at J; junction bases unmatched: 8. Germline assignment: CDR1 SGHTS and CDR2 YDEGEE. This CDR3 contains 15 residues. This CDR3 is CASSPGQVETDTQYF. For the CDR3, the DNA is TGTGCCAGCAGCCCAGGACAGGTTGAGACAGATACGCAGTATTTT.

This rearrangement joins TRBV6-1 to TRBJ2-1, with 9 bases that match TRBD2. Germline V gene lookup returns CDR1 MNHNS and CDR2 SASEGT. The CDR3 has 13 amino acids. V dropped 6 bases and J dropped 6; count of bases not matched to a gene: 3. The CDR3 is CASRTSGLNEQFF. The CDR3 DNA reads as TGTGCCAGCAGGACTAGCGGTCTCAATGAGCAGTTCTTC.

The sample holds one count of this clone. The J gene is TRBJ1-6, the V gene TRBV6-1; 7 bases fit TRBD1. This CDR3 has 15 amino acids. V dropped 6 bases and J dropped 7; count of bases not matched to a gene: 9. From germline, CDR1 is MNHNS and CDR2 SASEGT. CDR3 sequence: CASSPGGGSNSPLHF. In DNA form, the CDR3 reads TGTGCCAGCAGCCCAGGGGGGGGATCAAATTCACCCCTCCACTTT.

The chain employs TRBV29-1 and TRBJ2-5; D gene unclear. CDR3 length equals 12 residues. V lost 3 bases, J lost 5 bases, and 10 bases lay in between. Germline assignment: CDR1 SQVTM and CDR2 ANQGSEA. CDR3 sequence: CSVEVGKETQYF. Written as DNA, the CDR3 is TGCAGCGTTGAGGTTGGAAAGGAGACCCAGTACTTC.

The rearrangement uses TRBV10-2 and TRBJ1-3; D not certain. Germline V gene lookup returns CDR1 WSHSY and CDR2 SAAADI. The CDR3 has 15 residues. Trimming left V 6 bases short and J 0 bases short, with 12 bases between. The CDR3 DNA reads as TGCGCCAGCAGCCCCAAGAGGGCCTCTGGAAACACCATATATTTT. Amino acids: CASSPKRASGNTIYF.

Note on this clone: The same CDR3 arises from other DNA sequences in this sample as well. V and J are TRBV7-2 and TRBJ2-7; 12 bases agree with TRBD2. The CDR3 runs to 17 residues. J lost 1 base, V lost 0 bases, and 4 bases had no gene match. Germline CDR1 SGHTA, CDR2 FQGNSA. CDR3 coding DNA: TGTGCCAGCAGCTTAGCTCCGGGACTAGCGGGTTCCTACGAGCAGTACTTC. Amino acids: CASSLAPGLAGSYEQYF.

The chain employs TRBV4-1 and TRBJ2-4; no clear D gene. V lost 0 bases and J 6 bases, leaving 9 bases between the germline ends. CDR3 length: 14 residues. Germline values: CDR1 MGHRA, CDR2 YSYEKL. CDR3 DNA: TGCGCCAGCAGCCAAGAAGCGTTTGTAAACATTCAGTACTTC. This sequence encodes CASSQEAFVNIQYF.

The chain employs TRBV11-2 and TRBJ1-1, with D perhaps matching TRBD1 (5 bases). V was shortened by 5 bases and J by 11 bases, with 18 bases between the two germline ends. The CDR3 totals 13 residues. The germline CDR1 and CDR2 sequences are SGHAT and FQNNGV. CDR3 DNA sequence: TGTGCCAGCAGCCAGGAGGGGATTAATGGCGCTTTCTTT. It codes for CASSQEGINGAFF.

In DNA form, the CDR3 reads TGTGCCACCCGTCGGGCTCAAGAGACCCAGTACTTC. Its protein product is CATRRAQETQYF. The gene calls are TRBV10-3 and TRBJ2-5; D remains unclear. Germline-derived CDR1 and CDR2 are ENHRY and SYGVKD. Trimming shortened V by 10 bases and J by 2 bases, and 11 bases separated the two germline ends. The CDR3 is made up of 12 amino acids.

The chain recombines TRBV6-6 with TRBJ2-1; a weak D match, TRBD2 (5 bases). The CDR3 has 13 residues. The V gene lost 10 bases and the J gene lost 11 bases, with 21 bases spanning the gap. The germline V gene encodes CDR1 MNHNY and CDR2 SVGAGI (reference sequence). The CDR3 region has the DNA TGTGCCACCGAGGAGAGGGTTCCGCAACAGCAGTTCTTC. Protein: CATEERVPQQQFF.

The J gene is TRBJ1-4, the V gene TRBV5-1; D uncertain. V was clipped by 4 bases and J by 0 bases, with 10 bases between them. This CDR3 has 15 amino acids. Germline lookup yields CDR1 SGHRS and CDR2 YFSETQ. The CDR3 bases are TGCGCCAGCAGCGCGGGCGGGGCAACTAATGAAAAACTGTTTTTT. Its translation: CASSAGGATNEKLFF.

The chain is built from TRBV7-6 and TRBJ1-5, with unresolved D. The CDR3 loop spans 19 amino acids. Trimming pared 0 bases from V and 0 bases from J, leaving 18 bases between. Germline loops: CDR1 SGHVS, CDR2 FNYEAQ. The CDR3 region is CASSLAPADAGYSNQPQHF. In DNA, the CDR3 is TGTGCCAGCAGCTTAGCGCCAGCGGACGCCGGTTATAGCAATCAGCCCCAGCATTTT.

The chain recombines TRBV4-3 with TRBJ2-7, with TRBD2 as a possible D gene (6 bases). Germline V CDR1 and CDR2: LGHNA, YSLEER. This CDR3 spans 16 amino acids. V lost 1 base and J 0 bases, leaving 13 bases between the germline ends. CDR3 amino acids: CASSQGGLHNSYEQYF. CDR3 DNA sequence: TGCGCCAGCAGCCAAGGGGGACTCCATAACTCCTACGAGCAGTACTTC.

This clone has a handful of counts. This rearrangement joins TRBV10-1 to TRBJ1-6; D is undetermined. The germline V and J ends were trimmed by 10 bases and 5 bases, with 12 bases remaining between them. Germline V gene sequence: CDR1 WNHNN, CDR2 SYGVQD (reference sequence). There are 13 residues in the CDR3. The CDR3 DNA sequence: TGCGCCACGCCCCCAGAGGATAATTCACCCCTCCACTTT. This codes for CATPPEDNSPLHF.

J is TRBJ1-1 and V is TRBV10-2; 7 bases match TRBD1. This CDR3 is 18 amino acids long. CDR1 and CDR2 (germline): WSHSY, SAAADI. With 3 bases clipped from V and 4 bases from J, the junction kept 17 bases outside the gene matches. The CDR3 region is CASSDLRGQQTSSTEAFF. The CDR3 coding sequence is TGCGCCAGCAGTGATTTGCGGGGACAGCAGACAAGTTCCACTGAAGCTTTCTTT.